This T cell receptor beta chain derives from a study of metastatic and nonmetastatic thyroid tumors (dated by TCRdb to 2020 to 2022). About the study as a whole: Repertoires were compared across peripheral blood and tumor or nodule tissue samples from malignant and benign thyroid patients. Broad study findings and their caveats: TCR beta diversity was reported as significantly higher in malignant tumors than in benign nodules, in both blood and tumor samples.

This clone was detected a few times. Its antigen remains unidentified. Per-base qualities were not stored, and no clone one base away is much larger. The trim is 2 bases for V and 3 bases for J, with a gap of 10 bases between the germline ends. CDR1 and CDR2 are read off the germline V gene (reference sequence) as MNHNY and SVGAGI. Reading from cysteine to phenylalanine, the CDR3 counts 14 amino acids. Only the CDR3 portion is preserved as DNA: 42 bases, with reading frame beginning at the first base. Libraries were made using PCR. Data came from an Illumina HiSeq 4000. High-throughput sequencing was used to profile the CDR3 region of the TCR beta-chain in every patient. Turning to the authors' computational methods: A classifier to discriminate distant-metastatic papillary thyroid cancer patients was built from CDR3 differences across clinicopathological groups. The Shannon index was used to measure repertoire diversity, and the Morisita-Horn index was used to measure how similar tumor and blood repertoires were. The public reads were reprocessed in TCRdb via fastp at Q25 and MiXCR, keeping in-frame beta chains. The V and J calls and clone size come from TCRdb's table, not from the authors' own analysis. This sample is represented by under 20,000 clones; more than 25% of them were singletons. Less than 15% of the sample belongs to the ten largest clones.

None of the patients had been given any treatment before thyroid surgery. Using T-cell receptor beta sequencing, the study looked back at clinical samples from patients collected from the early 2010s to the late 2010s. The sequencing sample was made of tumor tissue. The sequence links TRBV6-6 to TRBJ1-2; TRBD1 is a possible D gene, resting on 5 matching bases. The TCR originated in a female donor with papillary thyroid cancer or a benign thyroid nodule (not recorded which). Some clones in this sample may be carry-over from other donors' samples. This receptor carries the CDR3 CASSYKGTDYGYTF. The DNA sequence is given as TGTGCCAGCAGTTACAAAGGGACTGACTATGGCTACACCTTC.